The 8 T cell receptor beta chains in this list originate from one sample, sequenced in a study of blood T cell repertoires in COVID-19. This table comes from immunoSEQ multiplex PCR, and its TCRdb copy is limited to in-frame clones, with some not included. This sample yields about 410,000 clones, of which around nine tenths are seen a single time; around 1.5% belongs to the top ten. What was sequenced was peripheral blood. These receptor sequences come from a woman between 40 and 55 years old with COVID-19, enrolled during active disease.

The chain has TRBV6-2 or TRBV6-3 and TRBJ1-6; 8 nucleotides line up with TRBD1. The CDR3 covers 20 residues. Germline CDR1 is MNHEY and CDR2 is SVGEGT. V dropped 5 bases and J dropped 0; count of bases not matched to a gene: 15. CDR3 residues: CASSPLGTGTGSSYNSPLHF. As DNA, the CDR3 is TGTGCCAGCAGTCCACTCGGGACAGGAACTGGAAGCTCCTATAATTCACCCCTCCACTTT.

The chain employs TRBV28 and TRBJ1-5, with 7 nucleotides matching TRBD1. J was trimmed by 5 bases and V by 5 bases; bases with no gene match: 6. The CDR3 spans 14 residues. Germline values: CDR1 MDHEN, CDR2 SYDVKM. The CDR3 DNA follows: TGTGCCAGCAGTCTAACAGGGGCCGATCAGCCCCAGCATTTT. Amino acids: CASSLTGADQPQHF. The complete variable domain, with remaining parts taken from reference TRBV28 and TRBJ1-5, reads DVKVTQSSRYLVKRTGEKVFLECVQDMDHENMFWYRQDPGLGLRLIYFSYDVKMKEKGDIPEGYSVSREKKERFSLILESASTNQTSMYLCASSLTGADQPQHFGDGTRLSIL.

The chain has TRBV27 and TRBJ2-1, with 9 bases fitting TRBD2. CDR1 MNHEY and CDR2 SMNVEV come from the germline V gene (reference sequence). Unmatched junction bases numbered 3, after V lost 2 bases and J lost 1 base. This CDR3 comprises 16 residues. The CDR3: CASSLLAGRSYNEQFF. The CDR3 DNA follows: TGTGCCAGCAGTTTACTAGCGGGAAGGTCCTACAATGAGCAGTTCTTC.

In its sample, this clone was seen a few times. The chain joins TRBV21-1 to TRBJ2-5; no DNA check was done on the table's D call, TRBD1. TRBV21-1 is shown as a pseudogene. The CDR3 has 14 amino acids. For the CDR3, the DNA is TGTGCCAGCAGCCCCCGGACAGGGCGAGAGACCCAGTACTTC. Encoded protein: CASSPRTGRETQYF.

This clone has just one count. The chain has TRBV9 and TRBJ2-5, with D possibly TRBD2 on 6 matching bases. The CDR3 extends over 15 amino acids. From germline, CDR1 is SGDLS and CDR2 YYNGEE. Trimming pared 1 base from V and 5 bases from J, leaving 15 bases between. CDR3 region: CASSVQLRGTETQYF. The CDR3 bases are TGTGCCAGCAGCGTACAGTTGCGGGGCACGGAGACCCAGTACTTC.

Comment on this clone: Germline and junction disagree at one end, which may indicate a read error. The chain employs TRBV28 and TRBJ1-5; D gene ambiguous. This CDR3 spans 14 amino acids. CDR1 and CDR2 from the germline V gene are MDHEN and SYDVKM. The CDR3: CASSSPARVQYTDF. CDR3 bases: TGTGCCAGCAGTTCCCCTGCGCGCGTCCAGTACACAGATTTT.

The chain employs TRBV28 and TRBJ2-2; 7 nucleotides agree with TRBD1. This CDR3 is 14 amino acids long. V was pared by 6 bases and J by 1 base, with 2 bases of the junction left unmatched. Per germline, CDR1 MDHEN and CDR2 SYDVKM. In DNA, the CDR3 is TGTGCCAGCAGCACAGGGGAGAACACCGGGGAGCTGTTTTTT. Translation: CASSTGENTGELFF.

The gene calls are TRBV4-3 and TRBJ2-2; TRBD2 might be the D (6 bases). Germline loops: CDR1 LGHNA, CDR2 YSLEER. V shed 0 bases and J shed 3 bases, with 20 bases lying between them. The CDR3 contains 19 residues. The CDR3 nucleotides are TGCGCCAGCAGCCAAGACTTTCGGGGGAGGCAAGCGTACACCGGGGAGCTGTTTTTT. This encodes CASSQDFRGRQAYTGELFF.